One and the same sample provided the 32 T cell receptor beta chains below, sequenced in a study of human T cells and chemical hapten exposure. From the RACE reads, TCRdb called clonotypes with MiXCR, one entry per CDR3 protein. The sample includes about 380,000 distinct CDR3 sequences, about 6% of them seen just once. Documented time point: patch test 2, 6 weeks after DPC sensitization. Treatment: therapeutic diphenylcyclopropenone sensitization with weekly scalp DPC. Sequences were derived from whole blood, sampled in connection with sensitization to the hapten diphenylcyclopropenone (DPC). The receptors were gathered from a woman aged 18-35 years with alopecia areata. Some clones in this sample may be carry-over from other donors' samples.

J is TRBJ1-2 and V is TRBV15; D may be TRBD1 (5 bases). Germline V gives CDR1 LNHNV, CDR2 YYDKDF (reference sequence). The ends were cut back, 3 bases at V and 7 bases at J, with 15 bases in the middle. This CDR3 is 14 amino acids long. DNA of the CDR3: TGTGCCACCAGCAGCTACCGGGGGGATGGTGGCTACACCTTC. This translates into CATSSYRGDGGYTF.

This clonotype was seen just once. The V gene is TRBV2, the J gene TRBJ2-3; D assignment may be TRBD1 or TRBD2 (5 bases each). Germline lookup yields CDR1 SNHLY and CDR2 FYNNEI. V was shortened by 2 bases and J by 4 bases, with 10 bases between the two germline ends. The CDR3 extends over 14 amino acids. DNA of the CDR3: TGTGCCAGCAGTGAACAGGGAGTGGCAGATACGCAGTATTTT. It is translated as CASSEQGVADTQYF.

This clonotype has a handful of counts. The chain is built from TRBV12-3 or TRBV12-4 and TRBJ2-7, with D hard to call. Trimming removed 6 bases from V and 4 bases from J, with 10 bases in between. This CDR3 spans 12 amino acids. CDR3 in amino acids: CASSPSKYEQYF. The CDR3, as DNA: TGTGCCAGCAGCCCCTCCAAATACGAGCAGTACTTC.

The CDR3 bases are TGTGCCACCAAGCCCCCCGCAGGTACCTACGAGCAGTACTTC. Translated: CATKPPAGTYEQYF. J is TRBJ2-7 and V is TRBV6-1; D is uncertain. This CDR3 comprises 14 residues. V was cut by 10 bases and J by 2 bases, with 18 bases left in between. The germline gives CDR1 MNHNS, CDR2 SASEGT.

The chain joins TRBV12-3 or TRBV12-4 to TRBJ1-1; TRBD1 aligns across 9 bases. This CDR3 has 16 residues. Trimming at V came to 6 bases and at J to 1 base, leaving 9 bases not matched to a gene. The CDR3 loop is CASRLGQGKGNTEAFF. The CDR3 nucleotides read TGTGCCAGCAGACTCGGACAGGGGAAGGGGAACACTGAAGCTTTCTTT.

This clonotype occurred many times. The chain carries TRBV6-5 and TRBJ1-2; 7 bases align to TRBD1. The V gene end was trimmed by 4 bases and the J gene end by 9 bases; junction bases not matched to a gene: 8. The CDR3 is 13 residues long. Germline V gene lookup returns CDR1 MNHEY and CDR2 SVGAGI. CDR3 loop: CASSFTGEMSYTF. DNA of the CDR3: TGTGCCAGCAGTTTTACAGGGGAAATGAGCTACACCTTC.

This clonotype was detected ten times or more. CDR3 DNA sequence: TGTGCCAGCAGCTTAACGGCCAGGGACACTGAAGCTTTCTTT. Amino acid sequence: CASSLTARDTEAFF. This rearrangement joins TRBV7-2 to TRBJ1-1; a weak D match, TRBD1 (5 bases). Deletions cut 2 bases from V and 3 bases from J, with 10 bases between. This CDR3 is 14 amino acids long. The germline V gene encodes CDR1 SGHTA and CDR2 FQGNSA.

This clonotype was found a few times. The CDR3 loop reads CASSYTYKNIQYF. In DNA, the CDR3 is TGTGCCAGCAGCTACACCTACAAAAACATTCAGTACTTC. The chain uses TRBV5-5 and TRBJ2-4; no clear D. Germline loops: CDR1 SGHKS, CDR2 YYEKEE (reference sequence). The CDR3 runs to 13 residues. Between the trimmed V and J ends, which lost 3 bases and 3 bases, there was a span of 7 bases. Using reference TRBV5-5 and TRBJ2-4 for the parts outside the CDR3, the full variable domain is DAGVTQSPTHLIKTRGQQVTLRCSPISGHKSVSWYQQVLGQGPQFIFQYYEKEERGRGNFPDRFSARQFPNYSSELNVNALLLGDSALYLCASSYTYKNIQYFGAGTRLSVL.

This clonotype was observed a few times. The J gene is TRBJ1-6, the V gene TRBV7-9, with TRBD1 matching 8 bases. The ends lost 5 bases at V and 0 bases at J; junction bases unmatched: 9. Germline-derived CDR1 and CDR2 are SEHNR and FQNEAQ (reference sequence). The CDR3 spans 18 residues. CDR3 coding DNA: TGTGCCAGCAGCCTTACAGGGGGTACCGGCTCCTATAATTCACCCCTCCACTTT. Protein: CASSLTGGTGSYNSPLHF.

V usage is TRBV6-6 and J usage is TRBJ1-6; 8 nucleotides line up with TRBD1. Losses at the gene ends were 5 bases for V and 7 bases for J; bases not matched to a gene: 7. CDR1 and CDR2 (germline): MNHNY, SVGAGI (reference sequence). The CDR3 consists of 15 residues. As DNA, the CDR3 is TGTGCCAGCAGTCGTACAGGGGGGGGGAATTCACCCCTCCACTTT. Its translation is CASSRTGGGNSPLHF.

This clonotype appeared many times. The gene calls are TRBV9 and TRBJ2-5; tentatively, D is TRBD2 (7 bases). This CDR3 is built from 12 residues. V was pared by 7 bases and J by 4 bases, with 11 bases between. CDR1 SGDLS and CDR2 YYNGEE come from the germline V gene. The CDR3 here is CASGGAGETQYF. CDR3 nucleotides: TGTGCCAGCGGGGGGGCCGGAGAGACCCAGTACTTC.

The sample holds many counts of this clonotype. The V and J genes are TRBV3-1 and TRBJ2-7; TRBD1 agrees at 8 bases. Germline V gene lookup returns CDR1 LGHDT and CDR2 YNNKEL (reference sequence). The CDR3 contains 17 residues. After removal of 3 bases from V and 2 bases from J, the junction contained 12 bases not matched to a gene. As DNA, the CDR3 is TGTGCCAGCAGCCAGGACAGGGTCCCCCACCCAACCTACGAGCAGTACTTC. Residues: CASSQDRVPHPTYEQYF.

This clonotype has ten or more counts. The V gene is TRBV5-1, the J gene TRBJ1-2; D might be TRBD1 (5 bases). The V end was cut by 0 bases, the J end by 6 bases, with 15 bases between. Germline V CDR1 and CDR2: SGHRS, YFSETQ. The CDR3 consists of 15 residues. The CDR3 protein is CASSLVQGISDGYTF. In DNA form, the CDR3 reads TGCGCCAGCAGCTTGGTTCAGGGAATTTCCGATGGCTACACCTTC.

This chain joins TRBV7-9 and TRBJ2-7, with D possibly TRBD1 on 6 matching bases. Germline V CDR1 and CDR2: SEHNR, FQNEAQ (reference sequence). V lost 3 bases to trimming and J lost 4 bases, with 10 bases between them. The CDR3 contains 13 residues. The CDR3 loop reads CASSFGQGYEQYF. The CDR3 DNA follows: TGTGCCAGCAGCTTTGGCCAGGGGTACGAGCAGTACTTC.

The chain uses TRBV4-2 and TRBJ1-4, with TRBD1 identical over 7 bases. V gave up 1 base and J gave up 8 bases; unmatched junction bases: 7. The CDR3 spans 15 residues. The germline CDR1 and CDR2 sequences are LGHNA and YNFKEQ. CDR3 DNA sequence: TGTGCCAGCAGCCAAGCTGACAGGGTTGGAGAAAAACTGTTTTTT. Its protein product is CASSQADRVGEKLFF.

The V gene is TRBV5-1, the J gene TRBJ2-5; 9 positions agree with TRBD2. This CDR3 has 15 residues. The V segment lost 3 bases and the J segment 2 bases; nucleotides outside the gene matches: 5. Germline CDR1 is SGHRS and CDR2 is YFSETQ. CDR3 coding DNA: TGCGCCAGCAGCTCCACCCTAGCGGGGCAAGAGACCCAGTACTTC. Protein sequence: CASSSTLAGQETQYF.

The sample holds a few counts of this clonotype. The chain links TRBV25-1 to TRBJ2-7, with 11 bases lining up with TRBD1. The germline V gene has CDR1 MGHDK and CDR2 SYGVNS. The CDR3 length is 15 residues. V shed 4 bases and J 5 bases; nucleotides not matched to a gene: 7. CDR3 bases: TGTGCCAGCAGTGCCATCGGACAGGGGGCGAACGAGCAGTACTTC. This translates into CASSAIGQGANEQYF.

Only a few counts were recorded for this clonotype. The chain uses TRBV6-5 and TRBJ2-1; 13 bases align to TRBD2. V trimming: 6 bases; J trimming: 6 bases; junction bases outside the gene matches: 8. Germline assignment: CDR1 MNHEY and CDR2 SVGAGI. The CDR3 has 16 residues. In DNA, the CDR3 is TGTGCCAGCAGGCCCCTAGGACTAGCGGGGGCCAATGAGCAGTTCTTC. Protein sequence: CASRPLGLAGANEQFF.

V and J are TRBV5-1 and TRBJ1-1, with a weak D call TRBD1 (5 bases). Germline V gene data show CDR1 as SGHRS and CDR2 as YFSETQ. The CDR3 sequence is 15 residues long. The V end lost 0 bases, the J end lost 10 bases, and 19 bases lay between the germline ends. CDR3 sequence reads: CASSLGGWGSEGAFF. CDR3 bases: TGCGCCAGCAGCTTGGGGGGTTGGGGCAGTGAAGGAGCTTTCTTT. Full variable domain (outside the CDR3, taken from reference TRBV5-1 and TRBJ1-1): KAGVTQTPRYLIKTRGQQVTLSCSPISGHRSVSWYQQTPGQGLQFLFEYFSETQRNKGNFPGRFSGRQFSNSRSEMNVSTLELGDSALYLCASSLGGWGSEGAFFGQGTRLTVV.

J is TRBJ2-7 and V is TRBV18; the match to TRBD1 covers 9 bases. From germline, CDR1 is KGHSH and CDR2 LQKENI. The CDR3 spans 15 residues. With 3 bases clipped from V and 3 bases from J, the junction kept 6 bases outside the gene matches. In DNA, the CDR3 is TGTGCCAGCTCACCGGGACAGGGAGAGATCTACGAGCAGTACTTC. Encoded protein: CASSPGQGEIYEQYF.

This clonotype was recorded a few times. The chain links TRBV6-5 to TRBJ1-5; TRBD1 agrees at 7 bases. Germline loops: CDR1 MNHEY, CDR2 SVGAGI. CDR3 size: 14 residues. The CDR3 loop reads CASRSAGGIQPQHF. DNA for the CDR3: TGTGCTTCGAGGTCGGCAGGGGGTATTCAGCCCCAGCATTTT.

The CDR3 sequence is CASSFSGERSYYGYTF. Here the CDR3 DNA reads TGTGCCAGCAGCTTTTCCGGTGAACGGTCCTACTATGGCTACACCTTC. The chain has TRBV7-2 and TRBJ1-2; D is uncertain. Per germline, CDR1 SGHTA and CDR2 FQGNSA. Trimming cost V 3 bases and J 3 bases, with 17 bases left between them. This CDR3 region has 16 residues.

The table lists this clonotype with many counts. This sequence joins TRBV18 and TRBJ1-4; D unclear. The germline V gene encodes CDR1 KGHSH and CDR2 LQKENI. The length of the CDR3 is 16 residues. V was trimmed by 3 bases and J by 5 bases, leaving 16 bases between them. The CDR3 reads CASSPLSGSLNEKLFF. In nucleotides, the CDR3 is TGTGCCAGCTCACCTCTTTCCGGGTCCCTAAATGAAAAACTGTTTTTT.

The chain carries TRBV6-2 or TRBV6-3 and TRBJ2-2, with a tentative D call TRBD2 (5 bases). Germline V lookup: CDR1 MNHEY, CDR2 SVGEGT. This CDR3 contains 16 residues. Deletions cut 1 base from V and 2 bases from J, with 11 bases between. The CDR3, as DNA: TGTGCCAGCAGTTACTTCGGGCTAGCTAACACCGGGGAGCTGTTTTTT. This codes for CASSYFGLANTGELFF.

In this sample, this clonotype turned up a few times. This chain joins TRBV7-9 and TRBJ2-3, with TRBD2 as a possible D gene (5 bases). Trimming shortened V by 11 bases and J by 2 bases, and 11 bases separated the two germline ends. From germline, CDR1 is SEHNR and CDR2 FQNEAQ (reference sequence). The CDR3 covers 12 residues. The CDR3 region is CAGGLVTDTQYF. CDR3 coding DNA: TGTGCCGGCGGACTTGTCACAGATACGCAGTATTTT.

At least ten counts were recorded for this clonotype. V usage is TRBV9 and J usage is TRBJ1-6; no clear D. Germline V lookup: CDR1 SGDLS, CDR2 YYNGEE. V was cut by 4 bases and J by 10 bases, with 15 bases left in between. The CDR3 spans 14 residues. CDR3 residues: CASSQAYRGSPLHF. The CDR3 DNA follows: TGTGCCAGCAGCCAGGCCTACCGAGGATCACCCCTCCACTTT.

V is TRBV5-1 and J is TRBJ2-5; weak D call: TRBD2 (5 bases). CDR1 is SGHRS, CDR2 YFSETQ, per germline. This CDR3 has 15 residues. V was trimmed by 3 bases and J by 2 bases, leaving 14 bases between them. CDR3 DNA: TGCGCCAGCAGCTCCTTGGGGAGTCCGCAAGAGACCCAGTACTTC. Its protein product is CASSSLGSPQETQYF.

This sequence joins TRBV5-8 and TRBJ2-3; D is ambiguous. This CDR3 contains 17 residues. V lost 4 bases and J lost 6, with 24 bases in between. Germline V gives CDR1 SGHTS, CDR2 YDEGEE. In DNA, the CDR3 is TGTGCCAGCAGCGTGAATAGGCAGTCTCTAGGTTCGGATACGCAGTATTTT. The encoded protein is CASSVNRQSLGSDTQYF. Full variable domain (remainder filled in from reference TRBV5-8 and TRBJ2-3): EAGVTQSPTHLIKTRGQQATLRCSPISGHTSVYWYQQALGLGLQFLLWYDEGEERNRGNFPPRFSGRQFPNYSSELNVNALELEDSALYLCASSVNRQSLGSDTQYFGPGTRLTVL.

The chain links TRBV12-3 or TRBV12-4 to TRBJ1-2; D is ambiguous. The V end was cut by 2 bases, the J end by 14 bases, with 21 bases between. The CDR3 runs 14 residues. CDR3: CASSLMSRRAPDTF. The CDR3 DNA is TGTGCCAGCAGTTTAATGAGTCGGAGAGCTCCTGATACCTTC.

The rearrangement joins TRBV7-2 to TRBJ1-1; perhaps TRBD1 as D (6 bases). Looked up from germline, CDR1 is SGHTA and CDR2 is FQGNSA. The CDR3 spans 15 residues. V shed 5 bases and J shed 4 bases, with 17 bases lying between them. The CDR3 protein is CASSPQGPSPTEAFF. CDR3 DNA sequence: TGTGCCAGCAGCCCACAGGGACCCAGCCCCACTGAAGCTTTCTTT.

The chain uses TRBV6-2 or TRBV6-3 and TRBJ2-6, with D perhaps TRBD1 or TRBD2 (5 bases each). The V end lost 5 bases, the J end lost 1 base, and 12 bases lay between the germline ends. This CDR3 is built from 16 residues. Germline CDR1 is MNHEY and CDR2 is SVGEGT. DNA of the CDR3: TGTGCCAGCAGTCGGAACTGGGGGTCTGGGGCCAACGTCCTGACTTTC. Translating gives CASSRNWGSGANVLTF.

This chain joins TRBV3-1 and TRBJ1-5; D possibly corresponds to TRBD1 (5 bases). V was shortened by 3 bases and J by 5 bases, with 11 bases between the two germline ends. CDR1 is LGHDT, CDR2 YNNKEL, per germline (reference sequence). The CDR3 extends over 14 amino acids. CDR3 in amino acids: CASSQGGMDQPQHF. The CDR3 coding sequence is TGTGCCAGCAGCCAGGGGGGGATGGATCAGCCCCAGCATTTT.